This passage covers 10 T cell receptor beta chains from one sample sequenced in a study of T cells in Graves' hyperthyroidism and ophthalmopathy. Template material for amplifying TCR beta CDR3 regions consisted of RNA transcripts. First-round RT-PCR targeting the TCR CDR3 was performed with the HTBI primer set. One entry per CDR3 protein results from TCRdb running MiXCR on the multiplex PCR reads. The table includes around 400,000 distinct CDR3 sequences, less than 15% detected once. Sequenced sample: blood. Every receptor here comes from a woman aged 18-29 years with Graves' hyperthyroidism.

As to this clonotype: This clone may be a read error of a much larger clone one base away. The gene calls are TRBV5-5 and TRBJ1-5; D is ambiguous. In germline, CDR1 is SGHKS, CDR2 YYEKEE (reference sequence). The CDR3 has 15 amino acids. CDR3 in amino acids: CASSLDTYSNQLQHF. The CDR3 coding sequence is TGTGCCAGCAGCTTGGACACGTATAGCAATCAGCTCCAGCATTTT.

This clonotype was recorded many times. This chain uses TRBV7-8 with TRBJ1-1; 8 nucleotides align to TRBD1. The CDR3 is made up of 15 amino acids. Germline V lookup: CDR1 SGHVS, CDR2 FQNEAQ. V shed 4 bases, J shed 4 bases, and the junction held 8 bases outside the gene matches. The CDR3 protein is CASSYRTGFGTEAFF. The CDR3 DNA follows: TGTGCCAGCAGCTACCGGACAGGGTTCGGCACTGAAGCTTTCTTT.

There are many counts of this clonotype. V usage is TRBV5-1 and J usage is TRBJ2-1; D call uncertain. Trimming removed 1 base at V and 13 bases at J, with 18 bases between. From germline, CDR1 is SGHRS and CDR2 YFSETQ. The CDR3 has 14 amino acids. CDR3 bases: TGCGCCAGCAGCTTGAGGACGGACCAGTCCCTCCAGTTCTTC. This translates into CASSLRTDQSLQFF.

Concerning this clonotype: This may arise from a read error, as a much more abundant clone is one base away. In nucleotides, the CDR3 is TGTGCCAGCAGTTTATATCCAGGGGCGAACACCGGGGAGCTGTCTTTT. It is translated as CASSLYPGANTGELSF. The V call is TRBV27, the J call TRBJ2-2; perhaps TRBD1 as D (6 bases). CDR1 is MNHEY and CDR2 is SMNVEV in the germline V gene (reference sequence). The length of the CDR3 is 16 residues.

This clonotype was picked up many times. This chain joins TRBV28 and TRBJ1-3; no firm D call. CDR1 and CDR2 from the germline V gene are MDHEN and SYDVKM. The V end was cut by 5 bases, the J end by 4 bases, with 15 bases between. The CDR3 is made up of 15 amino acids. CDR3 bases: TGTGCCAGCAGTCCACACGAAGTAGGAGGAAACACCATATATTTT. The encoded protein is CASSPHEVGGNTIYF.

This clonotype has more than one count but fewer than ten. The genes are TRBV27 and TRBJ2-1; 10 nucleotides line up with TRBD2. Germline-derived CDR1 and CDR2 are MNHEY and SMNVEV (reference sequence). CDR3 length: 18 residues. J was trimmed by 7 bases and V by 3 bases; bases with no gene match: 15. In DNA, the CDR3 is TGTGCCAGCAGTTTCCAGGGGCCTAGCGGGGGTTTTCAAAATGAGCAGTTCTTC. Protein sequence: CASSFQGPSGGFQNEQFF.

The chain employs TRBV25-1 and TRBJ2-3; D uncertain. Germline CDR1 and CDR2: MGHDK and SYGVNS. The CDR3 is made up of 11 amino acids. V was shortened by 0 bases and J by 6 bases, with 1 base between the two germline ends. CDR3 region: CASSEYDTQYF. The CDR3 bases are TGTGCCAGCAGTGAATACGATACGCAGTATTTT.

This clonotype was seen repeatedly, ten times or more. The V call is TRBV28, the J call TRBJ1-2, with a possible D match to TRBD1 (5 bases). The CDR3 extends over 14 amino acids. From germline, CDR1 is MDHEN and CDR2 SYDVKM. V was shortened by 4 bases and J by 6 bases, with 15 bases between the two germline ends. CDR3 sequence (DNA): TGTGCCAGCAGTTCCCAGGGAGAGGAGGATGGCTACACCTTC. Protein sequence: CASSSQGEEDGYTF.

This clonotype was detected many times. The chain carries TRBV6-5 and TRBJ1-2; TRBD1 might be the D (5 bases). V was trimmed by 2 bases and J by 8 bases, leaving 12 bases between them. Germline assignment: CDR1 MNHEY and CDR2 SVGAGI. CDR3 length: 13 amino acids. CDR3 residues: CASSYGGDGGYTF. In DNA form, the CDR3 reads TGTGCCAGCAGTTACGGGGGGGACGGGGGCTACACCTTC.

This clonotype was detected only a few times. V usage is TRBV27 and J usage is TRBJ1-1, with D perhaps TRBD1 (5 bases). The V end was cut by 5 bases, the J end by 3 bases, with 13 bases between. The germline gives CDR1 MNHEY, CDR2 SMNVEV (reference sequence). This CDR3 region has 14 residues. The CDR3 loop is CASSPGLTYTEAFF. CDR3 DNA: TGTGCCAGCAGTCCGGGACTGACGTACACTGAAGCTTTCTTT.